Listed below are T cell receptor beta chains from one sample, sequenced in a study of cytomegalovirus exposure and HLA in healthy donors. Data came from immunoSEQ multiplex PCR; TCRdb stores just in-frame clones and leaves some out. Among approximately 160,000 clones listed, roughly 84% were seen once. Sequenced: PBMCs. These receptors all come from a male donor in good health and CMV-seronegative. Each CDR3 is given with its conserved first and last residue. D genes are given only for firm matches. Clone size, where shown, is once, few, many, or a class for clones that have expanded.

clone_size: NA; d_call: TRBD2; v_call: TRBV7-9; j_call: TRBJ2-6; cdr3_aa: CASSRGSGGDPGANVLTF; cdr3_nt: TGTGCCAGCAGCAGAGGTAGCGGGGGGGATCCTGGGGCCAACGTCCTGACTTTC
clone_size: once; d_call: TRBD1; v_call: TRBV6-4; j_call: TRBJ2-2; cdr3_aa: CASRGDRATGELFF; cdr3_nt: TGTGCCAGCAGAGGGGACAGGGCCACCGGGGAGCTGTTTTTT
clone_size: NA; d_call: NA; v_call: TRBV11-2; j_call: TRBJ1-2; cdr3_aa: CASSHPGTSQFNYGYTF; cdr3_nt: TGTGCCAGCAGCCATCCCGGGACAAGCCAATTTAACTATGGCTACACCTTC
clone_size: NA; d_call: NA; v_call: TRBV7-6; j_call: TRBJ2-7; cdr3_aa: CASSLATGGEQYF; cdr3_nt: TGTGCCAGCAGCTTAGCAACGGGTGGCGAGCAGTACTTC
clone_size: NA; d_call: NA; v_call: TRBV7-8; j_call: TRBJ2-7; cdr3_aa: CASSLDWSSYEQYF; cdr3_nt: TGTGCCAGCAGCTTGGACTGGAGCTCCTACGAGCAGTACTTC
clone_size: NA; d_call: NA; v_call: TRBV5-1; j_call: TRBJ1-1; cdr3_aa: CASSLATVNTEAFF; cdr3_nt: TGCGCCAGCAGCTTGGCCACGGTGAACACTGAAGCTTTCTTT
clone_size: NA; d_call: NA; v_call: TRBV30; j_call: TRBJ1-1; cdr3_aa: CAWSPRTAEAFF; cdr3_nt: TGTGCCTGGAGCCCACGGACAGCTGAAGCTTTCTTT
clone_size: NA; d_call: NA; v_call: TRBV5-1; j_call: TRBJ1-3; cdr3_aa: CASTLGRAGNTIYF; cdr3_nt: TGCGCCAGCACGCTCGGCAGGGCTGGAAACACCATATATTTT
clone_size: once; d_call: NA; v_call: TRBV29-1; j_call: TRBJ1-1; cdr3_aa: CSGGQMNTEAFF; cdr3_nt: TGCAGCGGGGGACAAATGAACACTGAAGCTTTCTTT
clone_size: NA; d_call: NA; v_call: TRBV28; j_call: TRBJ2-7; cdr3_aa: CASTANGHSYEQYF; cdr3_nt: TGTGCCAGCACCGCTAACGGACATTCCTACGAGCAGTACTTC
clone_size: NA; d_call: TRBD1; v_call: TRBV7-9; j_call: TRBJ1-1; cdr3_aa: CASSLMGQGFAEAFF; cdr3_nt: TGTGCCAGCAGCTTAATGGGACAGGGGTTCGCTGAAGCTTTCTTT
clone_size: NA; d_call: NA; v_call: TRBV11-2; j_call: TRBJ2-2; cdr3_aa: CASSLGTIPRGELFF; cdr3_nt: TGTGCCAGCAGCTTAGGGACTATCCCGAGGGGGGAGCTGTTTTTT
clone_size: NA; d_call: TRBD1; v_call: TRBV4-2; j_call: TRBJ2-2; cdr3_aa: CASSQAPQGAGELFF; cdr3_nt: TGTGCCAGCAGCCAGGCCCCGCAGGGGGCCGGGGAGCTGTTTTTT
clone_size: NA; d_call: NA; v_call: TRBV6-1; j_call: TRBJ2-2; cdr3_aa: CASSHLNTGELFF; cdr3_nt: TGTGCCAGCAGTCATCTAAACACCGGGGAGCTGTTTTTT
clone_size: NA; d_call: NA; v_call: TRBV28; j_call: TRBJ1-5; cdr3_aa: CASRNRDTYQPQHF; cdr3_nt: TGTGCCAGCAGAAACCGGGACACCTATCAGCCCCAGCATTTT
clone_size: NA; d_call: NA; v_call: TRBV5-1; j_call: TRBJ2-7; cdr3_aa: CASSFGGNPSYEQYF; cdr3_nt: TGCGCCAGCAGCTTTGGGGGGAACCCCTCCTACGAGCAGTACTTC
clone_size: few; d_call: NA; v_call: TRBV6-5; j_call: TRBJ1-5; cdr3_aa: CASSYSVRNQPQHF; cdr3_nt: TGTGCCAGCAGTTACTCGGTCAGAAATCAGCCCCAGCATTTT
clone_size: NA; d_call: NA; v_call: TRBV4-2; j_call: TRBJ2-7; cdr3_aa: CASSSTSGSTYEQYF; cdr3_nt: TGTGCCAGCAGCTCTACTTCGGGGTCAACCTACGAGCAGTACTTC
clone_size: NA; d_call: NA; v_call: TRBV15; j_call: TRBJ1-4; cdr3_aa: CATSRVRGDEKLFF; cdr3_nt: TGTGCCACCAGCAGAGTCAGAGGAGATGAAAAACTGTTTTTT
clone_size: NA; d_call: TRBD1; v_call: TRBV19; j_call: TRBJ2-7; cdr3_aa: CASFLQGASYEQYF; cdr3_nt: TGTGCCAGCTTCTTACAGGGGGCCTCCTACGAGCAGTACTTC
clone_size: once; d_call: TRBD1; v_call: TRBV27; j_call: TRBJ2-7; cdr3_aa: CASSPGTGFEQYF; cdr3_nt: TGTGCCAGCAGTCCAGGGACAGGGTTTGAGCAGTACTTC
clone_size: few; d_call: NA; v_call: TRBV11-2; j_call: TRBJ2-2; cdr3_aa: CASSTQTDNTGELFF; cdr3_nt: TGTGCCAGCAGCACCCAGACAGATAACACCGGGGAGCTGTTTTTT
clone_size: NA; d_call: NA; v_call: TRBV25-1; j_call: TRBJ2-7; cdr3_aa: CAVSAGSYEQYF; cdr3_nt: TGTGCCGTAAGCGCCGGATCCTACGAGCAGTACTTC
clone_size: NA; d_call: NA; v_call: TRBV29-1; j_call: TRBJ1-4; cdr3_aa: CSVEVQGGEKLFF; cdr3_nt: TGCAGCGTTGAAGTCCAGGGTGGTGAAAAACTGTTTTTT
clone_size: NA; d_call: NA; v_call: TRBV29-1; j_call: TRBJ1-2; cdr3_aa: CSAMEGGYTF; cdr3_nt: TGCAGCGCCATGGAGGGTGGGTACACCTTC
clone_size: NA; d_call: NA; v_call: TRBV6-6; j_call: TRBJ1-2; cdr3_aa: CASSYGGAEANYGYTF; cdr3_nt: TGTGCCAGCAGTTACGGGGGGGCGGAAGCTAACTATGGCTACACCTTC
clone_size: NA; d_call: TRBD2; v_call: TRBV10-2; j_call: TRBJ2-1; cdr3_aa: CASSEPQSGGAVDEQFF; cdr3_nt: TGCGCCAGCAGTGAGCCTCAGAGCGGGGGGGCGGTCGATGAGCAGTTCTTC
clone_size: NA; d_call: TRBD1; v_call: TRBV9; j_call: TRBJ2-2; cdr3_aa: CASSAGQGSTGELFF; cdr3_nt: TGTGCCAGCAGCGCGGGACAGGGGAGCACCGGGGAGCTGTTTTTT
clone_size: NA; d_call: NA; v_call: TRBV2; j_call: TRBJ1-4; cdr3_aa: CASRQETATNEKLFF; cdr3_nt: TGTGCCAGCAGGCAGGAAACTGCAACTAATGAAAAACTGTTTTTT
clone_size: NA; d_call: NA; v_call: TRBV2; j_call: TRBJ1-5; cdr3_aa: CASRETGYSNQPQHF; cdr3_nt: TGTGCCAGCAGAGAAACAGGATATAGCAATCAGCCCCAGCATTTT
clone_size: few; d_call: NA; v_call: TRBV28; j_call: TRBJ1-5; cdr3_aa: CASSLLRDGQNQPQHF; cdr3_nt: TGTGCCAGCAGTTTGCTCCGGGACGGACAGAATCAGCCCCAGCATTTT
clone_size: NA; d_call: NA; v_call: TRBV7-9; j_call: TRBJ1-6; cdr3_aa: CSSSLLQGNSPLHF; cdr3_nt: TGTTCCAGCAGCTTACTACAGGGAAATTCACCCCTCCACTTT
clone_size: NA; d_call: NA; v_call: TRBV7-3; j_call: TRBJ1-1; cdr3_aa: CASSLQGMNTEAFF; cdr3_nt: TGTGCCAGCAGCTTGCAGGGAATGAACACTGAAGCTTTCTTT
clone_size: few; d_call: NA; v_call: TRBV5-1; j_call: TRBJ2-3; cdr3_aa: CASSRLAGGGSTDTQYF; cdr3_nt: TGCGCCAGCAGCCGGTTGGCGGGCGGAGGTAGCACAGATACGCAGTATTTT
clone_size: once; d_call: NA; v_call: TRBV6-1; j_call: TRBJ2-7; cdr3_aa: CASTGSYEQYF; cdr3_nt: TGTGCCAGCACCGGCTCCTACGAGCAGTACTTC
clone_size: once; d_call: NA; v_call: TRBV6-1; j_call: TRBJ1-4; cdr3_aa: CASEWTDSNEKLFF; cdr3_nt: TGTGCCAGCGAATGGACAGATAGTAATGAAAAACTGTTTTTT
clone_size: NA; d_call: TRBD1; v_call: TRBV28; j_call: TRBJ1-1; cdr3_aa: CASSLLTGGFKTEAFF; cdr3_nt: TGTGCCAGCAGTTTATTGACAGGGGGATTTAAGACTGAAGCTTTCTTT
clone_size: NA; d_call: NA; v_call: TRBV29-1; j_call: TRBJ1-1; cdr3_aa: CSANGGGETEAFF; cdr3_nt: TGCAGCGCTAATGGGGGGGGTGAGACTGAAGCTTTCTTT
clone_size: NA; d_call: NA; v_call: TRBV7-3; j_call: TRBJ2-7; cdr3_aa: CASSSTGYSYEQYF; cdr3_nt: TGTGCCAGCAGCTCGACAGGATATTCCTACGAGCAGTACTTC
clone_size: NA; d_call: TRBD1; v_call: TRBV5-6; j_call: TRBJ1-2; cdr3_aa: CASSHWTGAAWGGYTF; cdr3_nt: TGTGCCAGCAGCCATTGGACAGGGGCCGCTTGGGGAGGCTACACCTTC
clone_size: NA; d_call: NA; v_call: TRBV13; j_call: TRBJ1-1; cdr3_aa: CASSSNGGLANTEAFF; cdr3_nt: TGTGCCAGCAGCTCGAACGGGGGTTTGGCGAACACTGAAGCTTTCTTT
clone_size: NA; d_call: TRBD2; v_call: TRBV19; j_call: TRBJ2-5; cdr3_aa: CASSNGLAEETQYF; cdr3_nt: TGTGCCAGTAGTAACGGACTAGCGGAAGAGACCCAGTACTTC
clone_size: NA; d_call: NA; v_call: TRBV6-6; j_call: TRBJ1-2; cdr3_aa: CAHSSVQANYGYTF; cdr3_nt: TGTGCCCACAGCTCGGTACAGGCAAACTATGGCTACACCTTC